A selection of T cell receptor beta chains follows, all from one sample in a study of graft-versus-host responses after intestinal transplantation. The assay was immunoSEQ multiplex PCR, and TCRdb's table has in-frame clones only and misses some. In the table there are 95,000 or so clones, around 90% of which are singletons. The sequenced sample was PBMCs, obtained about 440 days after intestinal transplant. These receptors were obtained from a human patient who received an intestinal transplant, so some T cells may come from the graft donor. Each CDR3 is given with its conserved first and last residue. Each record gives: V gene, D gene, J gene, clone size, CDR3 DNA, CDR3 protein. D genes are given only for firm matches. Not all rows give a size; the values are once, few, many and, for expanded clones, a class.

>TRBV4-2|TRBD2|TRBJ2-3|.
TGTGCCAGCAGCCAAGGGACTAGCGGGGCAGATACGCAGTATTTT
CASSQGTSGADTQYF
>TRBV20-1|.|TRBJ1-1|once
TGCAGTGCTCCGGTGGGTACTGAAGCTTTCTTT
CSAPVGTEAFF
>TRBV29-1|.|TRBJ1-3|.
TGCAGCGTTGCGGCTGGAAACACCATATATTTT
CSVAAGNTIYF
>TRBV4-1|TRBD1|TRBJ1-2|.
TGCGCCAGCAGCCAAGTGGGACAGGCCCATGGCTACACCTTC
CASSQVGQAHGYTF
>TRBV7-3|.|TRBJ1-2|.
TGTGCCAGCAGCCCCTGGGGCCGGGGGAGAGCTAACTATGGCTACACCTTC
CASSPWGRGRANYGYTF
>TRBV6-9|.|TRBJ2-5|.
TGTGCCAGCAGTTCCCCAGTAGAGACCCAGTACTTC
CASSSPVETQYF
>TRBV6-5|TRBD1|TRBJ2-5|once
TGTGCCAGCAGTGAAGGACAGGGGGCGAAGACCCAGTACTTC
CASSEGQGAKTQYF
>TRBV9|TRBD1|TRBJ2-7|.
TGTGCCAGCAGCTTTGGACAGGGGAGCTCCTACGAGCAGTACTTC
CASSFGQGSSYEQYF
>TRBV5-1|.|TRBJ2-5|once
TGCGCCAGCAGCTTTGGGGAGACCCAGTACTTC
CASSFGETQYF
>TRBV27|.|TRBJ2-7|.
TGTGCCAGCAGTTTAAAGTTAGGCGGATACTACGAGCAGTACTTC
CASSLKLGGYYEQYF
>TRBV7-9|.|TRBJ1-2|.
TGTGCCAGCAGCCCCTGGACACCTCCCTACACCGCTAACTATGGCTACACCTTC
CASSPWTPPYTANYGYTF
>TRBV6-6|TRBD1|TRBJ1-2|.
TGTGCCAGCACCCCGGACAGGGGGCGACGCGGCTACACCTTC
CASTPDRGRRGYTF
>TRBV7-9|.|TRBJ2-7|.
TGTGCCAGCAGCCGTCCGGGGAGACGCGAGCAGTACTTC
CASSRPGRREQYF
>TRBV5-1|TRBD2|TRBJ2-7|.
TGCGCCAGCACCACTAGCGGGGGGTCCTACGAGCAGTACTTC
CASTTSGGSYEQYF
>TRBV5-6|.|TRBJ1-4|.
TGTGCCAGCAGCTCTAATGAAAAACTGTTTTTT
CASSSNEKLFF
>TRBV11-3|TRBD1|TRBJ1-1|.
TGTGCCAGCAGCCCAGGGACAGTGAGGGGAAACACTGAGGAAGCTTTCTTT
CASSPGTVRGNTEEAFF
>TRBV10-3|.|TRBJ2-5|.
TGTGCCATCAGGGGGGGTGGAGGAGAGACCCAGTACTTC
CAIRGGGGETQYF
>TRBV19|.|TRBJ2-3|.
TGTGGAATACCTACCTTCTGTGGGGTGGATACGCAGTATTTT
CGIPTFCGVDTQYF
>TRBV6-1|.|TRBJ2-3|once
TGTGCCAGCAGTGAGATAGGGCGGGGGCGCACAGATACGCAGTATTTT
CASSEIGRGRTDTQYF
>TRBV28|.|TRBJ1-4|.
TGTGCCAGCAGTTGGGCAGGGAGGATAGAAAAACTGTTTTTT
CASSWAGRIEKLFF
>TRBV4-2|TRBD1|TRBJ1-5|.
TGTGCCAGCAGCCCTGGACAGGGTAGCAATCAGCCCCAGCATTTT
CASSPGQGSNQPQHF
>TRBV28|.|TRBJ2-5|.
TGTGCCAGCAGCTCCTTGGGCACCCAAGAGACCCAGTACTTC
CASSSLGTQETQYF
>TRBV4-1|.|TRBJ1-4|.
TGCGCCAGCAGCCAATTTGATCGGCGGGGGAATGAAAAACTGTTTTTT
CASSQFDRRGNEKLFF
>TRBV14|.|TRBJ2-7|.
TGTGCCAGCAGCCAATTTGGGCAGGGCTACGAGCAGTACTTC
CASSQFGQGYEQYF
>TRBV10-3|.|TRBJ1-1|few
TGTGCCATCAGTGAGTCGCCTCCCGGAGCTTTCTTT
CAISESPPGAFF
>TRBV7-9|.|TRBJ2-1|.
TGTGCCAGCAGCTTAGGGGGGACTCCTTACAATGAGCAGTTCTTC
CASSLGGTPYNEQFF
>TRBV5-4|TRBD2|TRBJ2-7|.
TGTGCCAGCAGCACTAGCGGGGGTTCCTACGAGCAGTACTTC
CASSTSGGSYEQYF
>TRBV7-2|.|TRBJ2-3|.
TGTGCCAGCAGCTTAGTACTAGCAGTAGATACGCAGTATTTT
CASSLVLAVDTQYF
>TRBV5-5|TRBD1|TRBJ1-1|.
TGTGCCAGCAGCCGACAGGGTAACACTGAAGCTTTCTTT
CASSRQGNTEAFF
>TRBV5-6|.|TRBJ1-6|.
TGTGCCAGCAGCCTCCAGGGGTACTCACCCCTCCACTTT
CASSLQGYSPLHF
>TRBV18|TRBD1|TRBJ2-5|.
TGTGCCAGCTCCAGGACAGGAACCCAAGAGACCCAGTACTTC
CASSRTGTQETQYF
>TRBV5-4|.|TRBJ1-4|.
TGTGCCAGCAGCTTGTTCCCGGGGGCGGGGGAAAAACTGTTTTTT
CASSLFPGAGEKLFF
>TRBV4-2|.|TRBJ1-2|.
TGTGCCAGCAGCCAGGAGATCTATGGCTACACCTTC
CASSQEIYGYTF
>TRBV13|TRBD1|TRBJ2-5|.
TGTGCCACCCGGACAGGGGGCGCAGGGACCCAGTACTTC
CATRTGGAGTQYF
>TRBV7-9|TRBD2|TRBJ2-5|once
TGTGCCAGCAGCCCCTTAAGACTAGCGGGGACTCCAGGGACCCAGTACTTC
CASSPLRLAGTPGTQYF
>TRBV11-1|.|TRBJ2-1|.
TGTGCCAGCAGCTTCGGGGGGCCGTACAATGAGCAGTTCTTC
CASSFGGPYNEQFF
>TRBV4-1|TRBD1|TRBJ2-7|.
TGCGCCAGCAGCCAAGATCGGGGGGACAGGGATATGTCCTACGAGCAGTACTTC
CASSQDRGDRDMSYEQYF
>TRBV6-4|.|TRBJ2-7|few
TGTGCCAGCAGTGGCCCGGACAGTAAAAACGAGCAGTACTTC
CASSGPDSKNEQYF
>TRBV11-3|TRBD2|TRBJ2-7|.
TGTGCCAGCAGCGAGAGCGGGGGGACCTACGAGCAGTACTTC
CASSESGGTYEQYF
>TRBV12-5|.|TRBJ2-3|.
TGTGCTAGTGGTTTTGTACCCCGGCCCCCAGATACGCAGTATTTT
CASGFVPRPPDTQYF
>TRBV7-3|.|TRBJ1-1|.
TGTGCCAGCAGCTTTGGGGGACAACCGAACACTGAAGCTTTCTTT
CASSFGGQPNTEAFF
>TRBV4-1|TRBD1|TRBJ1-5|.
TGCGCCAGCAGCCCGCGGACAGGGGGGTATCAGCCCCAGCATTTT
CASSPRTGGYQPQHF
>TRBV5-6|.|TRBJ1-1|.
TGTGCCAGCAGCCCGGGTATGAACACTGAAGCTTTCTTT
CASSPGMNTEAFF
>TRBV6-1|.|TRBJ1-5|.
TGTGCCAGCAGTGAAATGGGGGGGGGTGGCAATCAGCCCCAGCATTTT
CASSEMGGGGNQPQHF
>TRBV29-1|.|TRBJ2-7|.
TGCAGCGTCGTGGATAGGTCATCCTACGAGCAGTACTTC
CSVVDRSSYEQYF
>TRBV11-1|TRBD1|TRBJ2-5|.
TGTGCCAGCAGCGGGGACAGGGGGTACCAAGAGACCCAGTACTTC
CASSGDRGYQETQYF
>TRBV5-4|.|TRBJ2-2|.
TGTGCCAGCAGCTTGGGGGGGTTATCCGGGGAGCTGTTTTTT
CASSLGGLSGELFF
>TRBV13|.|TRBJ1-2|.
TGTGCCAGCAGCTTAGGCGGCACGGCGGCTGGCTACACCTTC
CASSLGGTAAGYTF
>TRBV9|TRBD1|TRBJ2-7|once
TGTGCCAGCAGCGTCGGGACAGGGGACCTCTACGAGCAGTACTTC
CASSVGTGDLYEQYF
>TRBV9|.|TRBJ1-6|.
TGTGCCAGCACCCGGGACTTTGGAACCGGGTCACCCCTCCACTTT
CASTRDFGTGSPLHF
>TRBV6-1|.|TRBJ1-6|.
TGTGCCAGCAGCGAGACAACGGGGAATTCACCCCTCCACTTT
CASSETTGNSPLHF
>TRBV29-1|.|TRBJ1-2|once
TGCAGCGTTCGGCAGGGCTATGGCTACACCTTC
CSVRQGYGYTF
>TRBV7-9|.|TRBJ2-4|once
TGTGCCAGCAGCACTACAGAATGGGCCGAAAACATTCAGTACTTC
CASSTTEWAENIQYF
>TRBV27|.|TRBJ1-5|.
TGTGCCAGCAGTGGCGGACAGACTAATCAGCCCCAGCATTTT
CASSGGQTNQPQHF
>TRBV6-5|.|TRBJ1-5|.
TGTGCCAGCAGTTACACAAAGGGGCGGCCCCAGCATTTT
CASSYTKGRPQHF
>TRBV6-1|.|TRBJ2-7|.
TGTGCCAGCATAGGGAACTCCTACGAGCAGTACTTC
CASIGNSYEQYF
>TRBV7-2|.|TRBJ1-2|.
TGTGCCAGCAGCTTAGGACCAGGTAGCTATGGCTACACCTTC
CASSLGPGSYGYTF
>TRBV10-2|.|TRBJ1-2|.
TGCGCCAGCATGGCGGGGGGCTATGGCTACACCTTC
CASMAGGYGYTF